Listed here are 22 T cell receptor beta chains from one sample, sequenced in a study of vaccination and CD4 T cells after COVID-19. A single record per CDR3 protein comes from TCRdb applying MiXCR to the PCR reads. The sample consists of 20,000 to 25,000 distinct CDR3 sequences, roughly 61% of them appearing once. Sequencing was performed on CD4+ T cells from blood, taken before SARS-CoV-2 vaccination. The receptors originated from a human donor who had recovered from COVID-19.

The genes are TRBV15 and TRBJ2-3, with a tentative D call TRBD2 (6 bases). Germline CDR1 is LNHNV and CDR2 is YYDKDF (reference sequence). V was trimmed by 5 bases and J by 6 bases, leaving 15 bases between them. The length of the CDR3 is 14 residues. The CDR3 region is CATSPRLVLDTQYF. The DNA for the CDR3 is TGTGCCACCAGCCCTCGACTAGTTCTTGATACGCAGTATTTT.

J is TRBJ2-4 and V is TRBV28; TRBD2 matches at 7 bases. The V gene end was trimmed by 2 bases and the J gene end by 1 base; junction bases not matched to a gene: 2. The V gene's germline CDR1 is MDHEN and CDR2 SYDVKM. The CDR3 runs 15 residues. CDR3 DNA: TGTGCCAGCAGTTTACCGGGGGGTGCCAAAAACATTCAGTACTTC. This gives the protein CASSLPGGAKNIQYF. The full variable domain, with the rest looked up from reference TRBV28 and TRBJ2-4, is DVKVTQSSRYLVKRTGEKVFLECVQDMDHENMFWYRQDPGLGLRLIYFSYDVKMKEKGDIPEGYSVSREKKERFSLILESASTNQTSMYLCASSLPGGAKNIQYFGAGTRLSVL.

This clonotype was counted a single time. The CDR3 DNA reads TGTGCCAGCAGCCCCGGACGGACGAACACCGGGGAGCTGTTTTTT. The encoded protein is CASSPGRTNTGELFF. The V gene is TRBV7-2, the J gene TRBJ2-2; the D is unclear. The germline gives CDR1 SGHTA, CDR2 FQGNSA. The V end was cut by 5 bases, the J end by 0 bases, with 10 bases between. There are 15 residues in the CDR3.

Here the CDR3 reads CSVDSYNEQFF. CDR3 DNA sequence: TGCAGCGTTGACTCATACAATGAGCAGTTCTTC. J is TRBJ2-1 and V is TRBV29-1, with D hard to call. The CDR3 length is 11 residues. Trimming removed 3 bases from V and 4 bases from J, with 4 bases in between. Germline lookup yields CDR1 SQVTM and CDR2 ANQGSEA.

The CDR3 DNA follows: TGTGCCAGCATGTTGTCGACAGGGATGGGAGAGACCCAGTACTTC. Its protein product is CASMLSTGMGETQYF. The rearrangement uses TRBV2 and TRBJ2-5; 7 positions match TRBD1. V shed 7 bases and J 4 bases; nucleotides not matched to a gene: 12. The CDR3 has 15 amino acids. CDR1 is SNHLY and CDR2 is FYNNEI in the germline V gene.

This CDR3 reads CSAPSLAGGRDTQYF. In DNA, the CDR3 is TGCAGCGCTCCCAGCCTGGCGGGAGGGAGGGATACGCAGTATTTT. The chain uses TRBV20-1 and TRBJ2-3, with 9 positions matching TRBD2. CDR1 DFQATT and CDR2 SNEGSKA come from the germline V gene (reference sequence). The CDR3 runs to 15 residues.

The chain couples TRBV7-2 to TRBJ2-3; D unresolved. The CDR3 consists of 14 residues. Germline lookup yields CDR1 SGHTA and CDR2 FQGNSA. Trimming shortened V by 1 base and J by 1 base, and 6 bases separated the two germline ends. The CDR3 loop reads CASSLERGTDTQYF. CDR3 coding DNA: TGTGCCAGCAGCTTAGAAAGGGGCACAGATACGCAGTATTTT.

The CDR3 here is CARSPNTEAFF. The CDR3 nucleotides are TGTGCCAGAAGCCCCAACACTGAAGCTTTCTTT. The genes are TRBV7-9 and TRBJ1-1, with D unresolved. Germline values: CDR1 SEHNR, CDR2 FQNEAQ (reference sequence). This CDR3 is built from 11 residues. With 9 bases removed from V and 2 bases from J, the gap between germline ends came to 7 bases.

This clonotype was observed a handful of times. This chain connects TRBV19 to TRBJ1-1, with D unclear. Germline V gives CDR1 LNHDA, CDR2 SQIVND (reference sequence). The CDR3 is 10 amino acids. Trimming removed 7 bases at V and 4 bases at J, with 4 bases between. In DNA, the CDR3 is TGTGCCAGTAAGGGCACTGAAGCTTTCTTT. Its protein is CASKGTEAFF.

The chain couples TRBV20-1 to TRBJ1-3, with 10 bases aligning to TRBD1. This CDR3 comprises 15 residues. CDR1 is DFQATT, CDR2 SNEGSKA, per germline (reference sequence). V lost 5 bases and J lost 3; bases outside the gene matches: 7. The CDR3 DNA reads as TGCAGTGCTGAAGTCCGGGACAGGGGTGGAAACACCATATATTTT. This translates into CSAEVRDRGGNTIYF.

The chain joins TRBV5-1 to TRBJ2-5; D is possibly TRBD1 or TRBD2 (5 bases each). CDR3 length: 14 residues. The V gene's germline CDR1 is SGHRS and CDR2 YFSETQ. Trimming shortened V by 0 bases and J by 2 bases, and 8 bases separated the two germline ends. CDR3 nucleotide sequence: TGCGCCAGCAGCTTGGGGGGGATACAAGAGACCCAGTACTTC. Translated, it gives CASSLGGIQETQYF.

The chain combines TRBV7-3 with TRBJ1-2, with no clear D. V was cut by 1 base and J by 3 bases, with 12 bases left in between. Germline CDR1 is SGHTA and CDR2 is FQGTGA. The CDR3 has 15 amino acids. CDR3 bases: TGTGCCAGCAGCTTAAGGGCCGAAGAAGACTATGGCTACACCTTC. Translated, it gives CASSLRAEEDYGYTF.

The V and J genes are TRBV6-2 or TRBV6-3 and TRBJ2-7, with TRBD2 matching 12 bases. J lost 2 bases, V lost 4 bases, and 6 bases had no gene match. CDR1 and CDR2 from the germline V gene are MNHEY and SVGEGT. The CDR3 runs 16 residues. CDR3 coding DNA: TGTGCCAGCAGTTCCCAGACTAGCGGGGGCCCCTACGAGCAGTACTTC. Protein: CASSSQTSGGPYEQYF.

The chain carries TRBV20-1 and TRBJ1-6; D is unclear. Per germline, CDR1 DFQATT and CDR2 SNEGSKA (reference sequence). V gave up 0 bases and J gave up 3 bases, with 12 bases separating them. CDR3 length: 16 residues. The CDR3 coding sequence is TGCAGTGCTAGAGATGATACAGAAGGCTATAATTCACCCCTCCACTTT. Translating it yields CSARDDTEGYNSPLHF.

This clonotype appeared a single time. J is TRBJ1-5 and V is TRBV6-4; D unclear. V was shortened by 3 bases and J by 4 bases, with 7 bases between the two germline ends. The V gene's germline CDR1 is MRHNA and CDR2 SNTAGT. The CDR3 runs to 13 residues. The CDR3 reads CASSEEINQPQHF. For the CDR3, the DNA is TGTGCCAGCAGTGAAGAGATAAATCAGCCCCAGCATTTT.

The J gene is TRBJ2-5, the V gene TRBV30; 9 bases are a match to TRBD1. Germline CDR1 is GTSNPN and CDR2 is SVGIG (reference sequence). The J segment lost 4 bases and the V segment lost 8 bases, leaving 5 bases of the junction unmatched. The CDR3 runs to 12 residues. CDR3 coding DNA: TGTGCCGCCGACAGGGGGGGAGAGACCCAGTACTTC. Translation: CAADRGGETQYF.

The chain couples TRBV7-9 to TRBJ1-1; D not resolved. V was trimmed by 2 bases and J by 7 bases, leaving 8 bases between them. The CDR3 contains 12 residues. Germline CDR1 SEHNR, CDR2 FQNEAQ (reference sequence). The CDR3 DNA reads as TGTGCCAGCAGCTTACTCGGATATGAAGCTTTCTTT. This gives the protein CASSLLGYEAFF.

This clonotype has a handful of counts. The gene calls are TRBV10-3 and TRBJ1-5; no firm D call. Trimming cost V 2 bases and J 4 bases, with 3 bases left between them. CDR3 length: 12 amino acids. Germline values: CDR1 ENHRY, CDR2 SYGVKD. The CDR3 DNA reads as TGTGCCATCAGTGAGACGAATCAGCCCCAGCATTTT. This codes for CAISETNQPQHF.

The J gene is TRBJ2-3, the V gene TRBV30; TRBD2 matches 8 bases. V was pared by 3 bases and J by 0 bases, with 5 bases of the junction left unmatched. CDR1 is GTSNPN and CDR2 is SVGIG in the germline V gene (reference sequence). There are 15 residues in the CDR3. In DNA, the CDR3 is TGTGCCTGGAGGAAGCGGGGGATTAGCACAGATACGCAGTATTTT. Its translation: CAWRKRGISTDTQYF.

The J gene is TRBJ2-7, the V gene TRBV20-1; D is undetermined. This CDR3 contains 12 residues. Germline CDR1 and CDR2: DFQATT and SNEGSKA (reference sequence). V dropped 7 bases and J dropped 7 bases, with 17 bases sitting between them. The CDR3 here is CSGRPSFDEQYF. Here the CDR3 DNA reads TGCAGTGGCAGACCTAGTTTCGATGAGCAGTACTTC.

The chain combines TRBV6-5 with TRBJ2-7; a possible D gene is TRBD2 (6 bases). V was clipped by 4 bases and J by 3 bases, with 13 bases between them. CDR3 size: 14 residues. Looked up from germline, CDR1 is MNHEY and CDR2 is SVGAGI. The CDR3 spells CASSSTSGDYEQYF. Here the CDR3 DNA reads TGTGCCAGCAGTTCGACATCGGGAGACTACGAGCAGTACTTC.

The gene calls are TRBV15 and TRBJ2-7; a weak D match, TRBD1 (6 bases). Germline V gene data show CDR1 as LNHNV and CDR2 as YYDKDF (reference sequence). V gave up 0 bases and J gave up 1 base, with 10 bases separating them. The CDR3 runs 15 residues. The CDR3 loop is CATSREGAGSYEQYF. The CDR3 DNA follows: TGTGCCACCAGCAGAGAGGGGGCTGGGTCCTACGAGCAGTACTTC.